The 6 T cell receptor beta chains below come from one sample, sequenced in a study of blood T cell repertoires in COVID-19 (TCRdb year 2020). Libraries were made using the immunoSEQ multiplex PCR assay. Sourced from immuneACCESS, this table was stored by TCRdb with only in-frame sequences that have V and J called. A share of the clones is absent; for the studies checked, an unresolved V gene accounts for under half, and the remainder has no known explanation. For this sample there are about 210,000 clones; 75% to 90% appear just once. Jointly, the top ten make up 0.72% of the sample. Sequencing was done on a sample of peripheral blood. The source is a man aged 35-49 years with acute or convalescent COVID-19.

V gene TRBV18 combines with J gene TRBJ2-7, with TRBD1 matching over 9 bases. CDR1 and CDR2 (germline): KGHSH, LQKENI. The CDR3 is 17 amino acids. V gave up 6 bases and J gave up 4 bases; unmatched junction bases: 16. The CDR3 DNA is TGTGCCAGCTCTATCTTTCCCCGGACAGGGGACTGGTACGAGCAGTACTTC. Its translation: CASSIFPRTGDWYEQYF. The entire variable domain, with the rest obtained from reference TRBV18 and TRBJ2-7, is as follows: NAGVMQNPRHLVRRRGQEARLRCSPMKGHSHVYWYRQLPEEGLKFMVYLQKENIIDESGMPKERFSAEFPKEGPSILRIQQVVRGDSAAYFCASSIFPRTGDWYEQYFGPGTRLTVT.

This CDR3 is CATSDLNGDSNQPQHF. CDR3 in DNA: TGTGCCACCAGTGATTTAAACGGTGATAGCAATCAGCCCCAGCATTTT. This rearrangement joins TRBV24-1 to TRBJ1-5; D unclear. CDR3 length: 16 amino acids. Trimming pared 1 base from V and 0 bases from J, leaving 9 bases between. In germline, CDR1 is KGHDR, CDR2 SFDVKD.

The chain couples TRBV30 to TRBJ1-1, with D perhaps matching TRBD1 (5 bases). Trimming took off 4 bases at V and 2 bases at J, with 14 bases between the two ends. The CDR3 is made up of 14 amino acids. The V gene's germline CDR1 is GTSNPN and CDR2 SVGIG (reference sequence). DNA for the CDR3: TGTGCCTGGATCCAACAGGTTGGCAACACTGAAGCTTTCTTT. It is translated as CAWIQQVGNTEAFF.

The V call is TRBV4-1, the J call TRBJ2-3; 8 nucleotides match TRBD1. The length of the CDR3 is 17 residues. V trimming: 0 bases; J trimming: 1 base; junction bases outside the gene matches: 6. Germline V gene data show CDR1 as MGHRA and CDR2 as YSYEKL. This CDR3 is CASSQDGAGGGTDTQYF. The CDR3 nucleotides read TGCGCCAGCAGCCAAGATGGGGCAGGGGGCGGCACAGATACGCAGTATTTT.

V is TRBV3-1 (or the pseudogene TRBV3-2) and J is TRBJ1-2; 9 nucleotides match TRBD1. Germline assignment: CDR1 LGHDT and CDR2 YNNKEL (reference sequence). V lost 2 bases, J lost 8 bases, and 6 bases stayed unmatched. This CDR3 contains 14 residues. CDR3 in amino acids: CASSQIDRGGGYTF. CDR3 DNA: TGTGCCAGCAGCCAAATTGACAGGGGGGGAGGCTACACCTTC.

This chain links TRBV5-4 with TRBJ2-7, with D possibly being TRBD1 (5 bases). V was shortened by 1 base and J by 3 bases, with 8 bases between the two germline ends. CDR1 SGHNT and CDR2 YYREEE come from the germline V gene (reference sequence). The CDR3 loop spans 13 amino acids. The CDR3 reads CASSLTQGYEQYF. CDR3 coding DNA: TGTGCCAGCAGCTTGACGCAGGGCTACGAGCAGTACTTC.